These T cell receptor beta chains were read from a single sample in a study of Graves' ophthalmopathy and Graves' hyperthyroidism. TCRdb itself ran the multiplex PCR reads through MiXCR, one entry per CDR3 protein. The table includes 300,000 to 350,000 distinct CDR3 sequences, about 17% detected once. Source material: peripheral blood. The receptors come from an adult man with Graves' ophthalmopathy. Both conserved end residues are part of each CDR3. D genes are given only for firm matches. Rows may omit the clone size; those that give it use once, few, many or a size class.

size,V,J,D,DNA,CDR3
many,TRBV6-4,TRBJ2-2,TRBD2,TGTGCCAGCAGTGCCACCGGGACTAGCGGGAGCTCTAAGGGGTCCGGGGAGCTGTTTTTT,CASSATGTSGSSKGSGELFF
many,TRBV11-2,TRBJ2-7,TRBD2,TGTGCCAGCAGCTCGCTAGGAGGGAGGGTCTCCTACGAGCAGTACTTC,CASSSLGGRVSYEQYF
few,TRBV5-5,TRBJ2-7,NA,TGTGCCAGCAGCTACCGGGACAACTACGAGCAGTACTTC,CASSYRDNYEQYF
NA,TRBV6-1,TRBJ1-5,TRBD1,TGTGCCAGCAAGCAGGGGGCCAATCAGCCCCAGCATTTT,CASKQGANQPQHF
many,TRBV5-8,TRBJ2-5,TRBD1,TGTGCCAGCAGCTTGGCTGGGACAGGGATGACCCAGTACTTC,CASSLAGTGMTQYF
many,TRBV5-6,TRBJ2-5,NA,TGTGCCAGCAGCTTCGTGGCGGCCCAAGAGACCCAGTACTTC,CASSFVAAQETQYF
many,TRBV12-3/TRBV12-4,TRBJ2-7,NA,TGTGCCAGCACCCCCCGGCGGGACTCCTACGAGCAGTACTTC,CASTPRRDSYEQYF
many,TRBV7-9,TRBJ1-2,NA,TGTGCCAGCAGCCCCCCCGTTACCGACTATGGCTACACCTTC,CASSPPVTDYGYTF
many,TRBV15,TRBJ1-5,NA,TGTGCCACCAGCTCCCACAACAGGGTTGGACAGCCCCAGCATTTT,CATSSHNRVGQPQHF
many,TRBV29-1,TRBJ2-2,NA,TGCAGCGCAGCTTGGGGGCGCGACGCCGGGGAGCTGTTTTTT,CSAAWGRDAGELFF
NA,TRBV30,TRBJ1-1,TRBD1,TGTGCCTGGAAGGACAGGGGATATGTCACTGAAGCTTTCTTT,CAWKDRGYVTEAFF
many,TRBV6-1,TRBJ2-7,TRBD2,TGTGCCGGCAGACTAGCGGGAGACTACGAGCAGTACTTC,CAGRLAGDYEQYF
NA,TRBV28,TRBJ1-2,NA,TGTGCCAGCAGTTTAGATCCTGGGTGGGGCTACACCTTC,CASSLDPGWGYTF
many,TRBV20-1,TRBJ1-1,NA,TGCAGTGTTAGGGTCGGGAACACTGAAGCTTTCTTT,CSVRVGNTEAFF
many,TRBV9,TRBJ2-5,TRBD2,TGTGCCAGCAGCTCACCGAGACTAGCGGAAATCCAAGAGACCCAGTACTTC,CASSSPRLAEIQETQYF
NA,TRBV3-1,TRBJ1-6,NA,TGTGCCAGCAGCGCCTGGACTCAGAGCTCCTATAATTCACCCCTCCACTTT,CASSAWTQSSYNSPLHF
many,TRBV30,TRBJ1-1,NA,TGTGCCTGGAGTGTCGGCCCCGAAGGGAACACTGAAGCTTTCTTT,CAWSVGPEGNTEAFF
NA,TRBV12-3/TRBV12-4,TRBJ1-1,TRBD1,TGTGCCAGCAGGGACAGGGGGAGGAACACTGAAGCTTTCTTT,CASRDRGRNTEAFF
many,TRBV6-4,TRBJ1-1,NA,TGTGCCAGCAGTCCGAACAATGAAGACCTGTCTCGGGCTGAAGCTTTCTTT,CASSPNNEDLSRAEAFF
many,TRBV12-3/TRBV12-4,TRBJ1-6,NA,TGTGCCAGCAGCCCATCGGGAAATTCACCCCTCCACTTT,CASSPSGNSPLHF
NA,TRBV28,TRBJ2-5,NA,TGTGCCAGCAGTGGCCACGGGGCTTCAGAGACCCAGTACTTC,CASSGHGASETQYF
many,TRBV6-1,TRBJ2-7,TRBD1,TGTGCCAGCAGCCGGGACAGCTCGGGCGAGCAGTACTTC,CASSRDSSGEQYF
many,TRBV4-2,TRBJ2-7,TRBD1,TGTGCCAGCAGCCAACTAGACAGGGGCTACGAGCAGTACTTC,CASSQLDRGYEQYF
NA,TRBV27,TRBJ2-7,NA,TGTGCCAGCAGTTTAAGGGTAGGACAATCCTACGAGCAGTACTTC,CASSLRVGQSYEQYF
many,TRBV5-1,TRBJ2-7,NA,TGCGCCAGCAGCTTGGGGGCGGGCCCGAAGGGCGAGCAGTACTTC,CASSLGAGPKGEQYF
NA,TRBV5-1,TRBJ1-1,NA,TGCGCCAGCGCCCATGGAAACACTGAAGCTTTCTTT,CASAHGNTEAFF
NA,TRBV29-1,TRBJ1-5,NA,TGCAGCGTTGGAAGCGGGGCTAATCAGCCCCAGCATTTT,CSVGSGANQPQHF
many,TRBV6-2/TRBV6-3,TRBJ1-2,NA,TGTGCCAGCAGTTACTCGCTCTCTACAGGGACCTATGGCTACACCTTC,CASSYSLSTGTYGYTF
many,TRBV5-1,TRBJ2-5,NA,TGCGCCAGCAGCCCCGGGGTACAACAAGAGACCCAGTACTTC,CASSPGVQQETQYF
many,TRBV10-3,TRBJ1-2,TRBD1,TGTGCCATCACCGCTCGACAGGGGCCCTATGGCTACACCTTC,CAITARQGPYGYTF
NA,TRBV28,TRBJ1-1,NA,TGTGCCAGCAGTTTCTTGGGCATCTCGAACACTGAAGCTTTCTTT,CASSFLGISNTEAFF
many,TRBV6-5,TRBJ2-5,NA,TGTGCCAGCAGTTACCGCGGGCGCCTCGGAGAGACCCAGTACTTC,CASSYRGRLGETQYF